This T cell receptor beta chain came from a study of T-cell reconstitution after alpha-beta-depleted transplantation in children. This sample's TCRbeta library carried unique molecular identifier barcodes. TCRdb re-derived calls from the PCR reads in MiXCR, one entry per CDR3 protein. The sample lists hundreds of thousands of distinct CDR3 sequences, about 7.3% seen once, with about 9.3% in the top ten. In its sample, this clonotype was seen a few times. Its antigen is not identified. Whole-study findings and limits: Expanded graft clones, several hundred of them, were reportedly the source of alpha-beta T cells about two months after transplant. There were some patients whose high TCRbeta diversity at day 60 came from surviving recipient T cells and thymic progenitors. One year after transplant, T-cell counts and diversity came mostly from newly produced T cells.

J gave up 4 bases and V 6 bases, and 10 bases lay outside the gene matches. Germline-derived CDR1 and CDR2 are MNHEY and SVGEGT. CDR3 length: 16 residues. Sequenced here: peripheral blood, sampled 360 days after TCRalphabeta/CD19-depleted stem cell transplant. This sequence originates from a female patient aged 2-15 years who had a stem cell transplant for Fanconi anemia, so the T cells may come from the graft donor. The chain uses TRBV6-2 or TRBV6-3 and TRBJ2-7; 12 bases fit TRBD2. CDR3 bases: TGTGCCAGCAGCCAACTCTGGACTAGCGGGGAGTACGAGCAGTACTTC. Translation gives CASSQLWTSGEYEQYF.